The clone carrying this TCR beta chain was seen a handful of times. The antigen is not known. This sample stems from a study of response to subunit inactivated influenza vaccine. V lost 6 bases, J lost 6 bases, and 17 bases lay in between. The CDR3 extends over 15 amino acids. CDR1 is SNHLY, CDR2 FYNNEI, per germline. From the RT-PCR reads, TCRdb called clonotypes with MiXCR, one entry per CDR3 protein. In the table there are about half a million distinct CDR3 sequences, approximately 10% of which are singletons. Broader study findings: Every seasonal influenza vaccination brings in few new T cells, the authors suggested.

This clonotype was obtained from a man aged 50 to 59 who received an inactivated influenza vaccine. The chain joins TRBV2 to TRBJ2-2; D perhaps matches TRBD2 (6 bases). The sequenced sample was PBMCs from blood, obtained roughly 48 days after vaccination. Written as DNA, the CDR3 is TGTGCCAGCAGGCGGGGTAATAGCGGCTCCGGGGAGCTGTTTTTT. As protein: CASRRGNSGSGELFF.